Listed here are 3 T cell receptor beta chains from one sample, sequenced in a study of cytomegalovirus exposure and HLA in healthy donors. Sequenced by immunoSEQ multiplex PCR; TCRdb stores in-frame clones only, minus some. The sample carries roughly 130,000 clones, roughly four fifths recorded once. The sequencing sample was made of PBMCs. All receptors come from a woman aged 30 to 39 in good health and CMV-seronegative.

The chain carries TRBV6-5 and TRBJ1-2; 9 bases are shared with TRBD1. This CDR3 has 15 residues. Germline loops: CDR1 MNHEY, CDR2 SVGAGI. V was clipped by 5 bases and J by 5 bases; unmatched bases: 9. CDR3 nucleotide sequence: TGTGCCAGCAGTCGAGGGACAGGGATTAATTATGGCTACACCTTC. This codes for CASSRGTGINYGYTF.

J is TRBJ1-5 and V is TRBV19, with D perhaps TRBD1 (6 bases). Germline V gene lookup returns CDR1 LNHDA and CDR2 SQIVND (reference sequence). Trimming left V 0 bases short and J 0 bases short, with 12 bases between. The CDR3 sequence is 17 residues long. CDR3 region: CASSIDRGAGSNQPQHF. CDR3 sequence (DNA): TGTGCCAGTAGTATAGATCGGGGGGCTGGTAGCAATCAGCCCCAGCATTTT. Full variable domain (remainder filled in from reference TRBV19 and TRBJ1-5): DGGITQSPKYLFRKEGQNVTLSCEQNLNHDAMYWYRQDPGQGLRLIYYSQIVNDFQKGDIAEGYSVSREKKESFPLTVTSAQKNPTAFYLCASSIDRGAGSNQPQHFGDGTRLSIL.

The rearrangement joins TRBV9 to TRBJ2-1; the D is unclear. Germline CDR1 reads SGDLS; CDR2 reads YYNGEE. CDR3 length equals 16 residues. V was pared by 0 bases and J by 2 bases, with 12 bases between. CDR3 nucleotide sequence: TGTGCCAGCAGCGTAGGACCCCCGGGTGCCTACAATGAGCAGTTCTTC. This encodes CASSVGPPGAYNEQFF.